This T cell receptor (beta chain) was sequenced for a study of T cells in Graves' hyperthyroidism and ophthalmopathy. Across the whole study: Any treatment followed the collection of peripheral blood at initial diagnosis. Whole-study results and caveats: Most thyroid clonotypes expanded above 0.001 appeared in blood too.

The source material, RNA transcripts, was used to amplify TCR beta CDR3 regions. A set of HTBI primers served as the primers for a first-round RT-PCR of the TCR CDR3. Via MiXCR, TCRdb re-called the multiplex PCR reads, giving one row per CDR3 protein. The sample lists approximately 360,000 distinct CDR3 sequences, around 14% seen once, with around a quarter in the top ten. Hyperthyroidism in the patients, aged 18 to 65, was newly diagnosed and under 2 months in duration. Diagnostic assessment was based on clinical symptoms, serum thyroxine and TRAb, thyroid ultrasound and orbital computed tomography. This clonotype showed up many times. What it binds is not known. The CDR3 consists of 13 residues. The V gene's germline CDR1 is LGHDT and CDR2 YNNKEL (reference sequence). Trimming cost V 5 bases and J 1 base, with 8 bases left between them.

This chain uses TRBV3-1 with TRBJ2-5; tentatively, D is TRBD1 (6 bases). This clonotype was obtained from a woman younger than 30 with Graves' hyperthyroidism that later progressed to Graves' ophthalmopathy. Sequencing used blood. As DNA, the CDR3 is TGTGCCAGCAGCGGGACATCCCAAGAGACCCAGTACTTC. Translation gives CASSGTSQETQYF.